Each of the 9 T cell receptor beta chains below was sequenced from the same sample in a study of breast tumors, draining lymph nodes, adjacent tissues. Samples came from axillary lymph nodes draining the breast cancer. TCRdb fed the multiplex PCR reads into MiXCR, producing one record per CDR3 protein. The data show 200,000 or so distinct CDR3 sequences, approximately 33% seen once. What was sequenced was axillary lymph node tissue. These receptors were collected from a female donor with breast cancer. Some clones in this sample may be carry-over from other donors' samples.

The V call is TRBV29-1, the J call TRBJ2-7; D gene unclear. This CDR3 is built from 12 residues. V lost 8 bases, J lost 0 bases, and 11 bases lay in between. Germline CDR1 is SQVTM and CDR2 is ANQGSEA. The CDR3 loop reads CSSYSVSYEQYF. CDR3 coding DNA: TGCAGCAGTTACTCCGTCTCCTACGAGCAGTACTTC.

CDR3 in DNA: TGCAGCCCGGGACTAGCGGGGAACAATGAGCAGTTCTTC. It encodes CSPGLAGNNEQFF. This chain uses TRBV29-1 with TRBJ2-1; 13 bases are shared with TRBD2. The J segment lost 5 bases and the V segment lost 8 bases, leaving 3 bases of the junction unmatched. Per the germline V gene, CDR1 is SQVTM and CDR2 is ANQGSEA. This CDR3 has 13 residues.

The J gene is TRBJ1-4, the V gene TRBV7-8; tentative D call: TRBD1 (6 bases). CDR1 and CDR2 from the germline V gene are SGHVS and FQNEAQ. The CDR3 spans 16 residues. Trimming removed 3 bases at V and 8 bases at J, with 19 bases between. The chain's CDR3 is CASSFQGGGRWEKLFF. In DNA form, the CDR3 reads TGTGCCAGCAGCTTCCAAGGGGGGGGGCGCTGGGAAAAACTGTTTTTT.

In its sample, this clonotype was seen many times. The chain carries TRBV19 and TRBJ2-5, with D unclear. This CDR3 contains 13 residues. CDR1 and CDR2 (germline): LNHDA, SQIVND (reference sequence). Trimming left V 4 bases short and J 3 bases short, with 9 bases between. CDR3 coding DNA: TGTGCCAGTAGTAGATCTCCAGAAGAGACCCAGTACTTC. Translated: CASSRSPEETQYF. The whole variable domain, filled in from reference TRBV19 and TRBJ2-5, reads DGGITQSPKYLFRKEGQNVTLSCEQNLNHDAMYWYRQDPGQGLRLIYYSQIVNDFQKGDIAEGYSVSREKKESFPLTVTSAQKNPTAFYLCASSRSPEETQYFGPGTRLLVL.

J is TRBJ1-1 and V is TRBV15, with D perhaps TRBD1 (6 bases). Trimming took 1 base from V and 6 from J, leaving 6 bases between them. In germline, CDR1 is LNHNV, CDR2 YYDKDF (reference sequence). This CDR3 region has 12 residues. The CDR3 DNA follows: TGTGCCACCAGCAGAGGGGGGCCTGAAGCTTTCTTT. It yields the protein CATSRGGPEAFF.

In this sample, this clonotype turned up many times. The chain recombines TRBV20-1 with TRBJ1-5, with 8 bases aligning to TRBD1. The CDR3 length is 16 residues. The J segment lost 2 bases and the V segment lost 3 bases, leaving 9 bases of the junction unmatched. Germline CDR1 and CDR2: DFQATT and SNEGSKA (reference sequence). CDR3 coding DNA: TGCAGTGCTAGTATCAGGGGGCGCGGGGGCAATCAGCCCCAGCATTTT. Translation: CSASIRGRGGNQPQHF.

This clonotype was picked up many times. The gene calls are TRBV19 and TRBJ2-3, with a possible D match to TRBD2 (5 bases). V was trimmed by 6 bases and J by 4 bases, leaving 8 bases between them. Per germline, CDR1 LNHDA and CDR2 SQIVND (reference sequence). The CDR3 spans 12 residues. CDR3 bases: TGTGCCAGTAGAGGGAGATCAGATACGCAGTATTTT. Its protein product is CASRGRSDTQYF.

The sample holds one count of this clonotype. The chain carries TRBV11-1 and TRBJ1-2; 8 bases line up with TRBD1. The J segment lost 5 bases and the V segment lost 4 bases, leaving 6 bases of the junction unmatched. CDR3 length equals 14 residues. CDR1 and CDR2 from the germline V gene are SGHAT and FQDESV (reference sequence). CDR3 sequence (DNA): TGTGCCAGCAGCTCAACCCAGGGGGCTTATGGCTACACCTTC. Translating gives CASSSTQGAYGYTF.

This clonotype was seen a few times. This chain connects TRBV5-6 to TRBJ2-7; D unresolved. This CDR3 is built from 14 residues. Germline CDR1 reads SGHDT; CDR2 reads YYEEEE. Trimming shortened V by 0 bases and J by 4 bases, and 11 bases separated the two germline ends. The CDR3 spells CASSLAPAGYEQYF. For the CDR3, the DNA is TGTGCCAGCAGCTTGGCTCCGGCTGGGTACGAGCAGTACTTC.